The 22 T cell receptor beta chains listed next were all sequenced from one sample in a study of T cell responses to AZD1222 COVID-19 vaccine. Assay: immunoSEQ multiplex PCR; the TCRdb copy retains only in-frame clones and omits some. The sample includes more than 95,000 clones, around 87% seen only once; the top ten take around 9.3%. The material sequenced was peripheral blood, taken on day 0 of AZD1222 vaccination. The receptors come from an adult in good health.

Here the CDR3 reads CASSVGLGEQYF. The CDR3 coding sequence is TGTGCCAGTAGTGTGGGACTGGGCGAGCAGTACTTC. This rearrangement joins TRBV19 to TRBJ2-7; TRBD2 is a possible D gene (6 bases). This CDR3 contains 12 residues. Germline lookup yields CDR1 LNHDA and CDR2 SQIVND (reference sequence). V lost 5 bases and J lost 6, with 11 bases in between. Based on the CDR3 plus reference TRBV19 and TRBJ2-7, the full variable domain is DGGITQSPKYLFRKEGQNVTLSCEQNLNHDAMYWYRQDPGQGLRLIYYSQIVNDFQKGDIAEGYSVSREKKESFPLTVTSAQKNPTAFYLCASSVGLGEQYFGPGTRLTVT.

This rearrangement joins TRBV10-3 to TRBJ2-2, with D possibly being TRBD2 (5 bases). CDR3 length: 14 residues. Germline V gives CDR1 ENHRY, CDR2 SYGVKD. Trimming cost V 10 bases and J 7 bases, with 19 bases left between them. For the CDR3, the DNA is TGTGCCAGCTGCCCAGCGGAGCTCATCGGGGAGCTGTTTTTT. It codes for CASCPAELIGELFF.

The chain has TRBV11-2 and TRBJ2-5; the match to TRBD2 covers 11 bases. CDR1 is SGHAT, CDR2 FQNNGV, per germline. The ends lost 1 base at V and 5 bases at J; junction bases unmatched: 3. The CDR3 is 15 amino acids. The CDR3 region is CASSLVAGGSETQYF. The CDR3 nucleotides read TGTGCCAGCAGCTTAGTAGCGGGGGGGTCGGAGACCCAGTACTTC. Filled out from reference TRBV11-2 and TRBJ2-5, the complete variable domain reads EAGVAQSPRYKIIEKRQSVAFWCNPISGHATLYWYQQILGQGPKLLIQFQNNGVVDDSQLPKDRFSAERLKGVDSTLKIQPAKLEDSAVYLCASSLVAGGSETQYFGPGTRLLVL.

The rearrangement links TRBV19 to TRBJ2-7; 8 positions agree with TRBD1. The ends lost 6 bases at V and 3 bases at J; junction bases unmatched: 13. Germline loops: CDR1 LNHDA, CDR2 SQIVND (reference sequence). This CDR3 has 16 residues. CDR3 loop: CASSTGQGQTNYEQYF. In DNA, the CDR3 is TGTGCCAGTAGCACCGGACAGGGACAGACGAACTACGAGCAGTACTTC.

The chain employs TRBV11-3 and TRBJ2-7, with a possible D match to TRBD1 (6 bases). Trimming took off 0 bases at V and 4 bases at J, with 16 bases between the two ends. This CDR3 has 16 amino acids. Per the germline V gene, CDR1 is SGHNT and CDR2 is YENEEA. The CDR3 DNA is TGTGCCAGCAGCTTAGATCGGGCAGGGGTGAGTTACGAGCAGTACTTC. Its protein is CASSLDRAGVSYEQYF.

The chain is built from TRBV7-8 and TRBJ1-2, with D uncertain. CDR1 is SGHVS and CDR2 is FQNEAQ in the germline V gene. V lost 1 base, J lost 6 bases, and 12 bases lay in between. The CDR3 is 14 amino acids. The CDR3 DNA is TGTGCCAGCAGCTTAGGGGCTGGGTATGATGGCTACACCTTC. This gives the protein CASSLGAGYDGYTF.

V is TRBV9 and J is TRBJ2-7; D not resolved. CDR3 length: 16 amino acids. The V gene lost 0 bases and the J gene lost 2 bases, with 15 bases spanning the gap. Germline V gene data show CDR1 as SGDLS and CDR2 as YYNGEE. In DNA form, the CDR3 reads TGTGCCAGCAGCGTAGGGGCGGCGGACCGGGCCTACGAGCAGTACTTC. Protein sequence: CASSVGAADRAYEQYF.

The rearrangement links TRBV7-9 to TRBJ1-2; 7 nucleotides line up with TRBD1. V dropped 11 bases and J dropped 1; count of bases not matched to a gene: 10. The CDR3 has 14 amino acids. The germline gives CDR1 SEHNR, CDR2 FQNEAQ (reference sequence). This chain's CDR3 is CAGTLGQNNYGYTF. The CDR3 nucleotides read TGTGCCGGCACCCTGGGACAGAATAACTATGGCTACACCTTC.

The CDR3 here is CASSSRGTGKGSPLHF. The CDR3 DNA reads as TGTGCCAGCAGTTCCCGGGGGACAGGGAAGGGTTCACCCCTCCACTTT. The J gene is TRBJ1-6, the V gene TRBV6-6; 9 bases are a match to TRBD1. This CDR3 has 16 amino acids. Germline V CDR1 and CDR2: MNHNY, SVGAGI (reference sequence). J was trimmed by 9 bases and V by 4 bases; bases with no gene match: 10.

The chain employs TRBV19 and TRBJ2-2, with TRBD2 matching 7 bases. Per the germline V gene, CDR1 is LNHDA and CDR2 is SQIVND (reference sequence). The trim removed 5 bases at V and 2 bases at J, leaving 8 bases unmatched. The length of the CDR3 is 16 residues. The CDR3 loop is CASSFIAGTNTGELFF. DNA for the CDR3: TGTGCCAGTAGTTTTATAGCGGGTACAAACACCGGGGAGCTGTTTTTT.

This chain links TRBV25-1 with TRBJ2-7; no definite D call. Trimming removed 8 bases from V and 8 bases from J, with 4 bases in between. This CDR3 spans 8 amino acids. Looked up from germline, CDR1 is MGHDK and CDR2 is SYGVNS. This CDR3 reads CASLQQYF. The CDR3 nucleotides are TGTGCCAGCCTCCAGCAGTACTTC.

This chain uses TRBV5-1 with TRBJ2-5, with unresolved D. The CDR3 spans 12 residues. V lost 2 bases and J 1 base, leaving 3 bases between the germline ends. Per the germline V gene, CDR1 is SGHRS and CDR2 is YFSETQ. CDR3 amino acids: CASSFSQETQYF. CDR3 DNA: TGCGCCAGCAGCTTTTCCCAAGAGACCCAGTACTTC.

Only one count was recorded for this clone. Germline and junction disagree at one end, which may indicate a read error. The chain links TRBV7-7 to TRBJ1-2, with TRBD1 matching over 8 bases. The CDR3 length is 12 residues. Germline values: CDR1 SSHAT, CDR2 FNYEAQ (reference sequence). The CDR3 region has the DNA TGTGCTAGCAGCCGGACAGGGTACGGCTACACCTTC. It translates to CASSRTGYGYTF.

This chain connects TRBV5-1 to TRBJ1-1; 10 bases fit TRBD1. CDR3 length: 15 residues. CDR1 is SGHRS, CDR2 YFSETQ, per germline. V was clipped by 4 bases and J by 3 bases; unmatched bases: 6. The CDR3 loop is CASSPGDRGYTEAFF. As DNA, the CDR3 is TGCGCCAGCAGCCCCGGGGACAGGGGTTACACTGAAGCTTTCTTT.

A remark on this clone: This same CDR3 is encoded by further DNA sequences in the sample. The chain uses TRBV2 and TRBJ1-6; maybe TRBD1 (5 bases). V shed 0 bases and J shed 5 bases, with 5 bases lying between them. CDR1 and CDR2 from the germline V gene are SNHLY and FYNNEI. The CDR3 is 14 residues long. This CDR3 is CASSEAGDNSPLHF. The DNA for the CDR3 is TGTGCCAGCAGTGAAGCAGGGGATAATTCACCCCTCCACTTT.

The rearrangement links TRBV18 to TRBJ2-2; 9 bases line up with TRBD2. Germline CDR1 is KGHSH and CDR2 is LQKENI. V shed 1 base, J shed 3 bases, and the junction held 9 bases outside the gene matches. The CDR3 extends over 18 amino acids. CDR3 in DNA: TGTGCCAGCTCACCACTCCCAGCTAGCGGGGCCTACACCGGGGAGCTGTTTTTT. Protein: CASSPLPASGAYTGELFF. The whole variable domain, remainder taken from reference TRBV18 and TRBJ2-2, is NAGVMQNPRHLVRRRGQEARLRCSPMKGHSHVYWYRQLPEEGLKFMVYLQKENIIDESGMPKERFSAEFPKEGPSILRIQQVVRGDSAAYFCASSPLPASGAYTGELFFGEGSRLTVL.

The rearrangement links TRBV7-6 to TRBJ1-2; the match to TRBD1 covers 9 bases. V lost 5 bases to trimming and J lost 5 bases; unmatched junction nucleotides: 3. The CDR3 is 13 residues long. CDR1 and CDR2 (germline): SGHVS, FNYEAQ. The DNA of the CDR3 is TGTGCCAGCAGCCCCGACAGGGGGTATGGCTACACCTTC. Protein: CASSPDRGYGYTF.

The chain combines TRBV4-3 with TRBJ1-5, with D unresolved. Germline CDR1 reads LGHNA; CDR2 reads YSLEER. This CDR3 region has 15 residues. V was cut by 0 bases and J by 7 bases, with 13 bases left in between. Here the CDR3 DNA reads TGCGCCAGCAGCCAAGAGGCTCAGGTATGGCAGCCCCAGCATTTT. Translated: CASSQEAQVWQPQHF.

As for this clone: Mismatch with germline at one junction end may stem from a read error. This chain links TRBV5-8 with TRBJ1-4; D gene uncertain. CDR1 and CDR2 from the germline V gene are SGHTS and YDEGEE. This CDR3 spans 16 amino acids. The CDR3 protein is CASSLDRDRANEKLFF. CDR3 in DNA: TGTGCCAGCAGCTTGGACCGGGATCGAGCTAATGAAAAGCTGTTTTTT.

The chain couples TRBV6-1 to TRBJ2-7; D is undetermined. In germline, CDR1 is MNHNS, CDR2 SASEGT. This CDR3 has 14 residues. With 1 base removed from V and 0 bases from J, the gap between germline ends came to 7 bases. The CDR3 is CASSEGGSSYEQYF. DNA for the CDR3: TGTGCCAGCAGTGAAGGAGGCAGCTCCTACGAGCAGTACTTC.

The chain is built from TRBV28 and TRBJ1-1; no clear D. This CDR3 contains 13 residues. V lost 2 bases and J lost 4, with 8 bases in between. The V gene's germline CDR1 is MDHEN and CDR2 SYDVKM. The CDR3 reads CASSLRLPTEAFF. The CDR3 DNA is TGTGCCAGCAGTTTACGGCTCCCCACTGAAGCTTTCTTT.

The gene calls are TRBV5-6 and TRBJ2-5, with D tentatively TRBD2 (6 bases). V lost 3 bases and J lost 4, with 13 bases in between. Germline V gene sequence: CDR1 SGHDT, CDR2 YYEEEE. This CDR3 has 14 amino acids. The CDR3 here is CASSSSSGGETQYF. As DNA, the CDR3 is TGTGCCAGCAGCTCGAGTAGCGGAGGAGAGACCCAGTACTTC.